These 3 T cell receptor beta chains came from one sample sequenced in a study of human T cells and chemical hapten exposure. Time point indicated: patch test 3, about 24 weeks after DPC sensitization. Treatment reported: therapeutic diphenylcyclopropenone sensitization with weekly scalp DPC. In TCRdb, the RACE reads were re-called with MiXCR into one record per CDR3 protein. The data contain about 52,000 distinct CDR3 sequences, about 10% of them seen just once; the ten biggest clones take up over 15%. The source material was whole blood, sampled in connection with sensitization to the hapten diphenylcyclopropenone (DPC). The receptors derive from a woman aged 40 to 50 with alopecia areata. Some clones in this sample may be carry-over from other donors' samples.

Ten or more counts support this clonotype. The chain carries TRBV15 and TRBJ2-3; D remains unclear. The CDR3 extends over 13 amino acids. Germline CDR1 reads LNHNV; CDR2 reads YYDKDF (reference sequence). The V end was cut by 0 bases, the J end by 4 bases, with 5 bases between. The CDR3 nucleotides read TGTGCCACCAGCAGAGATCTGTCAGATACGCAGTATTTT. As protein: CATSRDLSDTQYF.

This clonotype was seen only a few times. The chain links TRBV12-3 or TRBV12-4 to TRBJ1-3, with D tentatively TRBD1 (6 bases). The CDR3 is made up of 15 amino acids. Trimming cost V 6 bases and J 0 bases, with 12 bases left between them. The CDR3 sequence: CASSPGDLSGNTIYF. In DNA, the CDR3 is TGTGCCAGCAGCCCAGGGGACCTCTCTGGAAACACCATATATTTT.

The genes are TRBV4-3 and TRBJ2-7; TRBD1 aligns across 10 bases. The junction had 3 bases not matched to a gene; V was cut back by 3 bases and J by 1 base. The germline CDR1 and CDR2 sequences are LGHNA and YSLEER. This CDR3 comprises 15 residues. The CDR3 reads CASSQDRGISYEQYF. For the CDR3, the DNA is TGCGCCAGCAGCCAGGACAGGGGGATTTCCTACGAGCAGTACTTC.